This TCR beta chain was identified during a study of shared clonotypes between healthy human individuals. Whole-study context: Those who served as donors were a couple of women and a few men between the ages of 18 and 49.

The method was immunoSEQ multiplex PCR; TCRdb's version includes in-frame clones alone and lacks a portion of them. The data contain around 330,000 clones, around 74% of them singletons. The V gene lost 8 bases and the J gene lost 1 base, with 14 bases spanning the gap. This CDR3 has 14 residues. Looked up from germline, CDR1 is SNHLY and CDR2 is FYNNEI. Broader study findings: Relative to memory subsets, naive subsets generally showed larger estimated richness.

About this clone: Its antigen is not identified.

This clonotype was obtained from a man between 25 and 39 years old in good health. Source material: memory CD4+ T cells sorted from blood. Specified subset: CD45RA-negative fraction. The rearrangement joins TRBV2 to TRBJ1-1, with a weak D call TRBD1 (5 bases). This CDR3 reads CASVWGGSNTEAFF. CDR3 sequence (DNA): TGTGCCAGCGTGTGGGGGGGATCGAACACTGAAGCTTTCTTT.